This TCR beta chain was profiled in a study of T-cell memory formation after mild COVID-19. This clonotype was seen more than once but under ten times. Its antigen remains unidentified. Using constant-segment primers, 5'RACE produced TCR alpha and TCR beta cDNA libraries carrying sample barcodes and UMIs. TCRdb passed the 5' RACE reads through MiXCR, listing each CDR3 protein once. This sample yields 300,000 to 400,000 distinct CDR3 sequences, of which 10% to 15% are seen a single time; over 20% belongs to the top ten. Study results and limitations: CD4+ clones that contracted lay mainly in CM and EM; CD8+ ones lay in EMRA.

The trim removed 6 bases at V and 3 bases at J, leaving 9 bases unmatched. Per the germline V gene, CDR1 is SGHRS and CDR2 is YFSETQ. The CDR3 length is 15 residues. Sequencing was carried out using PBMCs or a T cell subset sorted from them (not recorded which). This sequence joins TRBV5-1 and TRBJ2-1; TRBD1 matches at 7 bases. This TCR was sampled from a young man who had mild COVID-19 (a few samples of this study predate the infection). Cell type and time point are not known. CDR3: CASTGKGAVYNEQFF. Written as DNA, the CDR3 is TGCGCCAGCACCGGCAAGGGGGCCGTCTACAATGAGCAGTTCTTC.